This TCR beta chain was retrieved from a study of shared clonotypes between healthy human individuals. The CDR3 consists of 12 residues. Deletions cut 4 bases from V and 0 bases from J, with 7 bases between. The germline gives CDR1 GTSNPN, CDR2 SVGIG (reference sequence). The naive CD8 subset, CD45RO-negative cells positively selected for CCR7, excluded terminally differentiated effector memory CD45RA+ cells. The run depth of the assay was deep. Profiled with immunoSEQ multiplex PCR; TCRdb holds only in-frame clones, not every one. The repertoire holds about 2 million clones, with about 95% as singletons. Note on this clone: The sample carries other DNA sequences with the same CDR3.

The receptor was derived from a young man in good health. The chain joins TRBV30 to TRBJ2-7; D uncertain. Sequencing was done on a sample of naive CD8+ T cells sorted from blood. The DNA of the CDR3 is TGTGCCTGGACTTTAGACTCCTACGAGCAGTACTTC. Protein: CAWTLDSYEQYF.